This T cell receptor beta chain was captured in a study of blood T cell repertoires in COVID-19. Across the study: The United States, Italy and Spain were the sources of the acute and convalescent COVID-19 samples. In each case, the material was cDNA or gDNA derived from T cells, B-cell-depleted T cells, or PBMCs.

CDR1 LGHDT and CDR2 YNNKEL come from the germline V gene (reference sequence). V dropped 2 bases and J dropped 10; count of bases not matched to a gene: 8. This CDR3 contains 16 residues. Authors' analysis steps: Estimation of nucleated cell counts was performed using reference gene primer amplification. TCRdb's copy holds only in-frame clones and misses some; the assay was immunoSEQ multiplex PCR. D and trimming come from the DNA, and the V and J calls and clone size come from that table. The profile shows 25,000 to 35,000 clones, about 86% of them singletons. The rearrangement joins TRBV3-1 (or the pseudogene TRBV3-2) to TRBJ2-1; TRBD2 matches at 13 bases. Sequencing was performed on peripheral blood. This clonotype was obtained from a human donor in a cohort sampled during active COVID-19. The CDR3 loop is CASSQTSGGGRNEQFF. As DNA, the CDR3 is TGTGCCAGCAGCCAAACTAGCGGGGGGGGGCGGAACGAGCAGTTCTTC.